This T cell receptor beta chain is from a study of brain T cells in children with intractable seizures. Time point defined: blood from clinic visit 5 months post-surgery; TSC patient then seizure free. Sequencing was limited to surgery cases with top T cell transcript signatures in brain tissue. At least one anti-epileptic drug was given before surgery. The germline V gene encodes CDR1 GTSNPN and CDR2 SVGIG (reference sequence). This CDR3 has 15 amino acids. The germline V and J ends were trimmed by 3 bases and 2 bases, with 15 bases remaining between them. General study results and limits: Only CDR3 sequence similarity suggested viral specificity, without known HCMV serostatus.

The protocol was immunoSEQ multiplex PCR, while the TCRdb copy is restricted to in-frame clones and leaves out a portion. The sample includes about 340,000 clones, over 90% seen only once; the top ten take roughly 6%. As to this clone: The antigen is unknown.

This specimen was peripheral blood, taken about 5 months after surgery. This chain connects TRBV30 to TRBJ2-3, with no clear D. This clonotype was sampled from a boy younger than two with tuberous sclerosis and intractable seizures. The CDR3 nucleotides read TGTGCCTGGAGCCCTGGGGTGGGATTCACAGATACGCAGTATTTT. Protein sequence: CAWSPGVGFTDTQYF.